A selection of T cell receptor beta chains follows, all from one sample in a study of T cells in Graves' hyperthyroidism and ophthalmopathy. MiXCR was run by TCRdb on the multiplex PCR reads, yielding one entry per CDR3 protein. The sample carries 650,000 to 800,000 distinct CDR3 sequences, about 45% recorded once. Sequenced material: peripheral blood or thyroid tissue (not recorded which). Receptors originate from an adult man with Graves' disease, either hyperthyroidism or ophthalmopathy (not recorded which). CDR3s include the opening cysteine and the closing phenylalanine or tryptophan. D genes are given only for firm matches. Only some rows state a clone size, as once, few, many or a class for expanded clones.

j_call cdr3_length clone_size d_call v_call cdr3_nt cdr3_aa
TRBJ2-7 18 few - TRBV7-9 TGTGCCAGCAGCTCATCACCCCCGGGGACTTCACCTTCCTACGAGCAGTACTTC CASSSSPPGTSPSYEQYF
TRBJ2-5 15 few - TRBV6-5 TGTGCCAGCAGTTACTCTTGGGGGCGGAATGGGACCCAGTACTTC CASSYSWGRNGTQYF
TRBJ2-2 12 - - TRBV15 TGTGCCACCAGCAGAGATAACAGGGAGCTGTTTTTT CATSRDNRELFF
TRBJ1-4 16 few TRBD1 TRBV19 TGTGCCAGTAGTACCCGACAGGGAGGGGGGTATGAAAAACTGTTTTTT CASSTRQGGGYEKLFF
TRBJ1-4 12 - - TRBV10-2 TGCGCCAGCAGTGGGCTGGATGAAAAACTGTTTTTT CASSGLDEKLFF
TRBJ1-3 16 - - TRBV4-2 TGTGCCAGCAGCCCTCCGGGACTTAACTCTGGAAACACCATATATTTT CASSPPGLNSGNTIYF
TRBJ2-7 14 - - TRBV29-1 TGCAGCGTCCAGACGGAGGGGGGCTCCTACGAGCAGTACTTC CSVQTEGGSYEQYF
TRBJ2-5 15 - TRBD2 TRBV7-2 TGTGCCAGCAGCCCAGACGGGGGGAAGCAAGAGACCCAGTACTTC CASSPDGGKQETQYF
TRBJ1-1 12 many - TRBV29-1 TGCAGCGTCCGCGGGATGAGACCCCAAGCTTTCTTT CSVRGMRPQAFF
TRBJ1-5 13 few - TRBV12-3/TRBV12-4 TGTGCCAGCAGTACAAAGAGAAATCAGCCCCAGCATTTT CASSTKRNQPQHF
TRBJ2-2 14 many TRBD2 TRBV7-2 TGTGCCAGCAGCTTTAGCGGGGGAACCGGGGAGCTGTTTTTT CASSFSGGTGELFF
TRBJ2-5 14 many - TRBV20-1 TGCAGTGCTAGGGGGGGTGCTGCCATGGAGACCCAGTACTTC CSARGGAAMETQYF
TRBJ2-5 16 - TRBD2 TRBV7-8 TGTGCCAGCAGCTTAGGAGCTCTAGCGGGGGGGGAGACCCAGTACTTC CASSLGALAGGETQYF
TRBJ2-7 15 - - TRBV5-1 TGCGCCAGCAGCTTGGACGGGGGCAGTTGGTACGAGCAGTACTTC CASSLDGGSWYEQYF
TRBJ1-2 13 few - TRBV19 TGTGCCAGTAGTATAAATTGGAACTATGGCTACACCTTC CASSINWNYGYTF
TRBJ1-2 15 - - TRBV29-1 TGCAGCGTTGCTAAACGGGACACCGACAACTATGGCTACACCTTC CSVAKRDTDNYGYTF
TRBJ1-3 15 few - TRBV12-3/TRBV12-4 TGTGCCAGCAGTTTGGGACCTGGCTATGGAAACACCATATATTTT CASSLGPGYGNTIYF
TRBJ2-7 14 few TRBD2 TRBV7-2 TGTGCCAGCAGCGTAGGTCCCGGGAGGCCCGAGCAGTACTTC CASSVGPGRPEQYF
TRBJ2-3 12 - - TRBV10-3 TGTGCCATCAGTGACGTAGCAGATACGCAGTATTTT CAISDVADTQYF
TRBJ2-6 19 few TRBD2 TRBV9 TGTGCCAGCAGCGACGGGGGGACGGGGAGGAGTACTGGGGCCAACGTCCTGACTTTC CASSDGGTGRSTGANVLTF
TRBJ2-5 15 - TRBD1 TRBV20-1 TGCAGTGCTACCCGGGACAGCATAGCCCAAGAGACCCAGTACTTC CSATRDSIAQETQYF
TRBJ1-4 15 few - TRBV5-1 TGCGCCAGCAGCTTGTCTAGGGAGGCTAATGAAAAACTGTTTTTT CASSLSREANEKLFF
TRBJ2-5 15 - TRBD2 TRBV20-1 TGCAGTGCTAGCCAACTAGCGGTGAGGGAAGAGACCCAGTACTTC CSASQLAVREETQYF
TRBJ1-3 15 - - TRBV5-1 TGCGCCAGCAGCCCCCCACAGGGTTCTGGAAACACCATATATTTT CASSPPQGSGNTIYF
TRBJ1-5 12 - - TRBV29-1 TGCAGCGTCTCGTGGCCCAATCAGCCCCAGCATTTT CSVSWPNQPQHF
TRBJ1-6 15 few TRBD1 TRBV19 TGTGCCTGGAGTGTAGGGACAGGGAGTTACTCACCCCTCCACTTT CAWSVGTGSYSPLHF